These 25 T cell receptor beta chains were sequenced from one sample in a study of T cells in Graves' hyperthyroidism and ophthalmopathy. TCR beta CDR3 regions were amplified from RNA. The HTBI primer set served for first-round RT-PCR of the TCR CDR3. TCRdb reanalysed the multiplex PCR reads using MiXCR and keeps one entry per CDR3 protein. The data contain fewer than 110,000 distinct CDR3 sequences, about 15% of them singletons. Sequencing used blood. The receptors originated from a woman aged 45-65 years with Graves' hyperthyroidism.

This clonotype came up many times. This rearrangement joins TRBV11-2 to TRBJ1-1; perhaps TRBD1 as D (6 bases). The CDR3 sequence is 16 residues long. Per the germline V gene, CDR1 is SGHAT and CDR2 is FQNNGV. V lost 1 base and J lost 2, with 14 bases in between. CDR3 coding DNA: TGTGCCAGCAGCTTAGCCTTCAGGGGAGGAAACACTGAAGCTTTCTTT. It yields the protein CASSLAFRGGNTEAFF.

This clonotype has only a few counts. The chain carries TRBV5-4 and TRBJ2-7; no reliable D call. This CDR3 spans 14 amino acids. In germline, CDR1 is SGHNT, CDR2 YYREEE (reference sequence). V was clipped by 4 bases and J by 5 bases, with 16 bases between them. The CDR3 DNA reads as TGTGCCAGCAGCCAACGTGGGCAGGAGAACGAGCAGTACGTC. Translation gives CASSQRGQENEQYV.

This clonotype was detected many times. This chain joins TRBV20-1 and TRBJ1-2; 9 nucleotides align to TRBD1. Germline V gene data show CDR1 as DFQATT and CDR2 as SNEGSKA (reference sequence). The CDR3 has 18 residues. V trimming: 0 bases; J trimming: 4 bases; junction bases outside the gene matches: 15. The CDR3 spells CSARDPIYGGQGSYGYTF. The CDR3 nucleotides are TGCAGTGCTAGAGACCCGATCTACGGGGGACAGGGCTCCTATGGCTACACCTTC.

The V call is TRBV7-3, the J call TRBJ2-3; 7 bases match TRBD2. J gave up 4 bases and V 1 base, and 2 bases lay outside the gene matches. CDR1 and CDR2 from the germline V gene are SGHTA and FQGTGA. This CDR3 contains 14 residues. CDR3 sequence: CASSLSGGADTQYF. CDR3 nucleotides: TGTGCCAGCAGCTTAAGTGGGGGGGCAGATACGCAGTATTTT. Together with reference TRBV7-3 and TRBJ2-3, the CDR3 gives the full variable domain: GAGVSQTPSNKVTEKGKYVELRCDPISGHTALYWYRQSLGQGPEFLIYFQGTGAADDSGLPNDRFFAVRPEGSVSTLKIQRTERGDSAVYLCASSLSGGADTQYFGPGTRLTVL.

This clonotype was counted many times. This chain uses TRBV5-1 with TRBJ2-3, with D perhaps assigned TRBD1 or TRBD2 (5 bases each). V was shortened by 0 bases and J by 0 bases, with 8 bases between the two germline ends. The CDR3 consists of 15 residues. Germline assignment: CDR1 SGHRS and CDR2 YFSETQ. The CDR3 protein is CASSLEEGSTDTQYF. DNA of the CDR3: TGCGCCAGCAGCTTGGAAGAGGGGAGCACAGATACGCAGTATTTT.

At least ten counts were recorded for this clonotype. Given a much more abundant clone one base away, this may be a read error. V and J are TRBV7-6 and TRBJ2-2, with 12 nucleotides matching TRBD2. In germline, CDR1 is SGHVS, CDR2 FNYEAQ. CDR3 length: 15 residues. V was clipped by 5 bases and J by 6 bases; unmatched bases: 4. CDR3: CASSRTSGISGELFF. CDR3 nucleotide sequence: TGTGCCAGCAGCCGGACTAGCGGGATCTCCGGGGAGCTGTTTTTT.

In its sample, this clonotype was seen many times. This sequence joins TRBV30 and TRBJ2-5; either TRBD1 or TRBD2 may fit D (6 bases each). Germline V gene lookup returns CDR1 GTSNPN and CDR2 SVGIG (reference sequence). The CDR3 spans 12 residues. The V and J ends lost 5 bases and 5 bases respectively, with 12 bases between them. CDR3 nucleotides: TGTGCCTGGGGGCGGGACACGGAGACCCAGTACTTC. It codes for CAWGRDTETQYF. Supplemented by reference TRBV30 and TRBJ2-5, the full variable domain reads SQTIHQWPATLVQPVGSPLSLECTVEGTSNPNLYWYRQAAGRGLQLLFYSVGIGQISSEVPQNLSASRPQDRQFILSSKKLLLSDSGFYLCAWGRDTETQYFGPGTRLLVL.

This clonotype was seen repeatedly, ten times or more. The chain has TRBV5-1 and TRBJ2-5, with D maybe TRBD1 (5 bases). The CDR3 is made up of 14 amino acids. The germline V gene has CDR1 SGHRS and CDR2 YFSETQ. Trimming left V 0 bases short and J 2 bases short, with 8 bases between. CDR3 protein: CASSLGQIQETQYF. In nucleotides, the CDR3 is TGCGCCAGCAGCTTGGGACAGATTCAAGAGACCCAGTACTTC.

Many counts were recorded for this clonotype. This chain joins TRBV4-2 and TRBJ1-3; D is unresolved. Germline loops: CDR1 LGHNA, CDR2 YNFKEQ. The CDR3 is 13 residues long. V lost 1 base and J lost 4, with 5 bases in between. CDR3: CASSQVLGNTIYF. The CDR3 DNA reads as TGTGCCAGCAGCCAAGTCCTCGGAAACACCATATATTTT.

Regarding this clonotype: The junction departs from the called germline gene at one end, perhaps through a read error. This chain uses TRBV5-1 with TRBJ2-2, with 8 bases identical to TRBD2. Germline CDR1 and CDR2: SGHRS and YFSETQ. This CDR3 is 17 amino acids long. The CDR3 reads CASSLASGRGFAGELFF. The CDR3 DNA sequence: TGCGCCAGCAGTTTGGCCAGCGGGAGAGGTTTTGCCGGGGAGCTGTTTTTT. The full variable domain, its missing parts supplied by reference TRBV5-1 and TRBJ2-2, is KAGVTQTPRYLIKTRGQQVTLSCSPISGHRSVSWYQQTPGQGLQFLFEYFSETQRNKGNFPGRFSGRQFSNSRSEMNVSTLELGDSALYLCASSLASGRGFAGELFFGEGSRLTVL.

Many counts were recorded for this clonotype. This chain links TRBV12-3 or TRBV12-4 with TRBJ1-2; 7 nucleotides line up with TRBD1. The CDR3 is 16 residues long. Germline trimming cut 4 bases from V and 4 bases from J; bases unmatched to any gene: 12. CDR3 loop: CASSSINRDRRYGYTF. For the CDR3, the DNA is TGTGCCAGCAGTTCAATAAACCGGGACAGACGCTATGGCTACACCTTC.

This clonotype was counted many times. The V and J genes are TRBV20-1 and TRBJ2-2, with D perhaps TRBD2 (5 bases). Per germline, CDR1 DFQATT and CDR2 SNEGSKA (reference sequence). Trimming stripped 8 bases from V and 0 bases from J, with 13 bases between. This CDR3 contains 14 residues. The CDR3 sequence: CSPVMRANTGELFF. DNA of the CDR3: TGCAGTCCCGTTATGCGGGCGAACACCGGGGAGCTGTTTTTT.

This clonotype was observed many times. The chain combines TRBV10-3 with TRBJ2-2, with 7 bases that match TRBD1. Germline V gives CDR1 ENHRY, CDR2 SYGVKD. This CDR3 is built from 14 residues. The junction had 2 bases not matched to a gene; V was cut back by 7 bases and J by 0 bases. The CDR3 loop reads CAIKGQPNTGELFF. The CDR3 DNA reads TGTGCCATCAAGGGACAGCCGAACACCGGGGAGCTGTTTTTT.

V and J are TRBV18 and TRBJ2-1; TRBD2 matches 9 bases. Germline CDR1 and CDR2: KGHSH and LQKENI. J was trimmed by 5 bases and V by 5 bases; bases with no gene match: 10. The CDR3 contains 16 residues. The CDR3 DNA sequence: TGTGCCAGCTCAATCTATCCGGTAGCGGGGGACAATGAGCAGTTCTTC. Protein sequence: CASSIYPVAGDNEQFF.

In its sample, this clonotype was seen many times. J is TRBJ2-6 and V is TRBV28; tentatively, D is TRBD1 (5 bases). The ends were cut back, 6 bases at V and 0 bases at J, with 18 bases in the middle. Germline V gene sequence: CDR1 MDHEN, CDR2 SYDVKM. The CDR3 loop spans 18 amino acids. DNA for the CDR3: TGTGCCAGCAGCCTCATAGGCAGGGTGGGCTCTGGGGCCAACGTCCTGACTTTC. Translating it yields CASSLIGRVGSGANVLTF. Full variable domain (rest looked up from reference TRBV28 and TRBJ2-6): DVKVTQSSRYLVKRTGEKVFLECVQDMDHENMFWYRQDPGLGLRLIYFSYDVKMKEKGDIPEGYSVSREKKERFSLILESASTNQTSMYLCASSLIGRVGSGANVLTFGAGSRLTVL.

The CDR3 bases are TGCAGTGCGCGGACTAGCGGGGCCTACAATGAGCAGTTCTTC. This translates into CSARTSGAYNEQFF. The chain couples TRBV20-1 to TRBJ2-1; 12 nucleotides align to TRBD2. The CDR3 covers 14 residues. V lost 6 bases and J lost 2; bases outside the gene matches: 2. From germline, CDR1 is DFQATT and CDR2 SNEGSKA (reference sequence).

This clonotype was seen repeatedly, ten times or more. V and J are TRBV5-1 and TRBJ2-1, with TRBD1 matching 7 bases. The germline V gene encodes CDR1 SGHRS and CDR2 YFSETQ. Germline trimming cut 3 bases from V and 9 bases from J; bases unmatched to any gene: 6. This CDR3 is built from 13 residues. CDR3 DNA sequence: TGCGCCAGCAGCTGGGGGACAGTTGGTGAGCAGTTCTTC. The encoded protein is CASSWGTVGEQFF.

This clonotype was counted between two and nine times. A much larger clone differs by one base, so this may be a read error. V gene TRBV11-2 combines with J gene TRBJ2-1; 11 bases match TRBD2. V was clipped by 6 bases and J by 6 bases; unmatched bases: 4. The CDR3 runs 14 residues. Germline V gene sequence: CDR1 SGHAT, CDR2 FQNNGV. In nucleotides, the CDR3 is TGTGCCAGCAGTGCGGGACTAGCGGTCAATGAGCAGTTCTTC. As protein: CASSAGLAVNEQFF.

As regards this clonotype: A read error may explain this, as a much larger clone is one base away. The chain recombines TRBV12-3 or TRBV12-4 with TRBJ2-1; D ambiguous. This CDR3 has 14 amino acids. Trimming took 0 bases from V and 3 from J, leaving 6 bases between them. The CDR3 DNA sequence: TGTGCCAGCAGTTTAGCACTACGCTACAATGAGCAGTTCTTC. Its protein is CASSLALRYNEQFF.

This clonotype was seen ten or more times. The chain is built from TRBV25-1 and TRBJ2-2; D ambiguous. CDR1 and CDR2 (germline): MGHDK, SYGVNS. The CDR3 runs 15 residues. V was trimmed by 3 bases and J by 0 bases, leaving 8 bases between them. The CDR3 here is CASSDTHSNTGELFF. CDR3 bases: TGTGCCAGCAGTGATACCCACTCGAACACCGGGGAGCTGTTTTTT.

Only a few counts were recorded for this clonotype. The CDR3 bases are TGTGCCAGTATCGACAGGGGACGTCCCACTGAAGCTTTCTTT. This encodes CASIDRGRPTEAFF. The chain employs TRBV19 and TRBJ1-1; 8 nucleotides line up with TRBD1. This CDR3 region has 14 residues. Germline-derived CDR1 and CDR2 are LNHDA and SQIVND (reference sequence). With V trimmed by 7 bases and J by 4 bases, 8 bases remained unmatched.

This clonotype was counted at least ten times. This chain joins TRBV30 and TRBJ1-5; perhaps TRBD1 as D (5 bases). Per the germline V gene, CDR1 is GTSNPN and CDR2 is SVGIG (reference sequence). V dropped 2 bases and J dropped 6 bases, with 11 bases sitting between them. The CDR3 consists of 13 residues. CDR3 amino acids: CAWSHGASQPQHF. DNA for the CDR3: TGTGCCTGGAGTCACGGGGCCAGTCAGCCCCAGCATTTT.

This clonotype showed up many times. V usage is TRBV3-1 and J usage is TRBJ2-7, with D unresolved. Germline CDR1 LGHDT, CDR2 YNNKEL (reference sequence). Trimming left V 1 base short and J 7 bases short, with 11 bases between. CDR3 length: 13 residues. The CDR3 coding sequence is TGTGCCAGCAGCCAAGGATTTGGTGGGGAGCAGTACTTC. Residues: CASSQGFGGEQYF.

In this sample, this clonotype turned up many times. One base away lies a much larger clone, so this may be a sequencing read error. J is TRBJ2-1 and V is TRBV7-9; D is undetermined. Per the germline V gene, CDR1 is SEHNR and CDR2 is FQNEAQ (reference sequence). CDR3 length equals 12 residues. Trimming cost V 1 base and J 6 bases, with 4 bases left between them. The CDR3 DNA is TGTGCCAGCAGCTTAGGGGTCAATGAGCAGTTCTTC. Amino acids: CASSLGVNEQFF. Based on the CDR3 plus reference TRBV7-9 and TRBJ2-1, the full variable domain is DTGVSQNPRHKITKRGQNVTFRCDPISEHNRLYWYRQTLGQGPEFLTYFQNEAQLEKSRLLSDRFSAERPKGSFSTLEIQRTEQGDSAMYLCASSLGVNEQFFGPGTRLTVL.

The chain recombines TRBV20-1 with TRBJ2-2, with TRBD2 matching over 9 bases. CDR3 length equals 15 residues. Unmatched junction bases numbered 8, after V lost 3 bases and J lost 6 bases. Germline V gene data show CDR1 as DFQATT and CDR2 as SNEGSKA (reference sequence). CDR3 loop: CSARGREGQAGELFF. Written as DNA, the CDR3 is TGCAGTGCTAGGGGGCGGGAGGGCCAGGCCGGGGAGCTGTTTTTT.